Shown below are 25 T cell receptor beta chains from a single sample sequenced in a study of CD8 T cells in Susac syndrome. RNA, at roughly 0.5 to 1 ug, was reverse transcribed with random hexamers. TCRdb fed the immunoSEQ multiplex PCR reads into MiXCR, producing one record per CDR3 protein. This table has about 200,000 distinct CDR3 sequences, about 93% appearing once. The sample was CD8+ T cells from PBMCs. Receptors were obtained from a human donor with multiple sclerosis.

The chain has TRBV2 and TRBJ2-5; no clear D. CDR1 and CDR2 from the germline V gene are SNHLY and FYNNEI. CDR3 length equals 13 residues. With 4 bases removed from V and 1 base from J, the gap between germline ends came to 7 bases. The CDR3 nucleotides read TGTGCCAGCAGTGGCCGACCCCAAGAGACCCAGTACTTC. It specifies CASSGRPQETQYF.

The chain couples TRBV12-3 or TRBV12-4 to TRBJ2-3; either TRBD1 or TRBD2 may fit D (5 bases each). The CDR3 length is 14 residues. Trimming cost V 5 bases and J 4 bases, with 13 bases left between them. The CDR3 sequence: CASSLIGAADTQYF. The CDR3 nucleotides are TGTGCCAGCAGTCTAATCGGGGCCGCAGATACGCAGTATTTT.

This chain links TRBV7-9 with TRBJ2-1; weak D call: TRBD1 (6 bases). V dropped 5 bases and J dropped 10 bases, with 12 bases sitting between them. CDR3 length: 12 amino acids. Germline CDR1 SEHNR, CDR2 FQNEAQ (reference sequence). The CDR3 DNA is TGTGCCAGCAGCCTTACGGGACAAGAGCAGTTCTTC. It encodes CASSLTGQEQFF.

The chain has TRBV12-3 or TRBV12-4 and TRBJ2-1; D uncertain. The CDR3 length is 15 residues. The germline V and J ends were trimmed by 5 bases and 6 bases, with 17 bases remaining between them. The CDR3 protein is CASSPASYGTNEQFF. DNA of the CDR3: TGTGCCAGCAGTCCGGCTTCTTACGGAACCAATGAGCAGTTCTTC.

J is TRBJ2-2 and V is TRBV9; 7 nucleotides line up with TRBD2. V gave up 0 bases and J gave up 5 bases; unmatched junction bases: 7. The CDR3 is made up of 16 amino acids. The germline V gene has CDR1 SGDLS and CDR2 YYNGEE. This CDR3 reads CASSVARLAATGELFF. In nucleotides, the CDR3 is TGTGCCAGCAGCGTAGCTCGCCTAGCGGCAACCGGGGAGCTGTTTTTT.

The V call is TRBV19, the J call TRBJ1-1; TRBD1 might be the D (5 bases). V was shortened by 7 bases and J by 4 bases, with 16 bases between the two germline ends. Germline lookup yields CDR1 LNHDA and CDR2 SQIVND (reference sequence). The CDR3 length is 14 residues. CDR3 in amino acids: CASMGREYATEAFF. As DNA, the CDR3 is TGTGCCAGTATGGGCAGGGAGTACGCCACTGAAGCTTTCTTT. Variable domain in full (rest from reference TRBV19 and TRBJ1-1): DGGITQSPKYLFRKEGQNVTLSCEQNLNHDAMYWYRQDPGQGLRLIYYSQIVNDFQKGDIAEGYSVSREKKESFPLTVTSAQKNPTAFYLCASMGREYATEAFFGQGTRLTVV.

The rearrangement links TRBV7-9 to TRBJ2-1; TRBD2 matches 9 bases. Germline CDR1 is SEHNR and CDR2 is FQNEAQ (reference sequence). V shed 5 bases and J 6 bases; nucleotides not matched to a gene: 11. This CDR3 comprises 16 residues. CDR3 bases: TGTGCCAGCAGCCCCCCCGCGGGAGGGCCGGGCAATGAGCAGTTCTTC. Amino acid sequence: CASSPPAGGPGNEQFF.

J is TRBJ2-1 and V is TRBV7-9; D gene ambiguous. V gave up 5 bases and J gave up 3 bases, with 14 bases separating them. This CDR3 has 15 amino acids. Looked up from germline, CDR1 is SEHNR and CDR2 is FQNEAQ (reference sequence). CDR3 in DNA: TGTGCCAGCAGCCCGCCGGAGAGCCTCTACAATGAGCAGTTCTTC. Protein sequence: CASSPPESLYNEQFF.

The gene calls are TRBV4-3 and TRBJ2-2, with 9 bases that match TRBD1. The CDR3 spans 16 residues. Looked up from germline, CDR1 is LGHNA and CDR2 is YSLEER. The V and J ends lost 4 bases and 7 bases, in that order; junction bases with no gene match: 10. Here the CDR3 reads CASSRLDGTGNGELFF. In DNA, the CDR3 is TGCGCCAGCAGCCGGCTCGACGGGACAGGGAACGGGGAGCTGTTTTTT.

CDR3 amino acids: CASRGWQSGTDTQYF. In nucleotides, the CDR3 is TGTGCCAGCAGGGGGTGGCAATCGGGCACAGATACGCAGTATTTT. This rearrangement joins TRBV27 to TRBJ2-3; D not resolved. The V end lost 6 bases, the J end lost 1 base, and 14 bases lay between the germline ends. This CDR3 contains 15 residues. Germline CDR1 is MNHEY and CDR2 is SMNVEV (reference sequence).

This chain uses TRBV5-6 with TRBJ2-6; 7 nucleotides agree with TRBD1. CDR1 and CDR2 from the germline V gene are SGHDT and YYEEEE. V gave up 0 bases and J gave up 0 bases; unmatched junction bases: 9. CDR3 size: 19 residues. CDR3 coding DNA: TGTGCCAGCAGCTTGGAGACAGGGTGGTTTGGCTCTGGGGCCAACGTCCTGACTTTC. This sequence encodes CASSLETGWFGSGANVLTF.

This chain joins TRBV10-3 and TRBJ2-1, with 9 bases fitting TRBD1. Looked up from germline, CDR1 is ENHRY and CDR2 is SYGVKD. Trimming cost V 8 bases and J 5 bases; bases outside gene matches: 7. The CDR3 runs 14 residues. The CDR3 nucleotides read TGTGCCATCGAGGGTGGGACAGGGAACAATGAGCAGTTCTTC. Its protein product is CAIEGGTGNNEQFF.

The chain's CDR3 is CSARDRTPNTILYEQYF. The DNA for the CDR3 is TGCAGTGCTAGAGATCGGACGCCCAACACCATACTCTACGAGCAGTACTTC. V gene TRBV20-1 combines with J gene TRBJ2-7, with D hard to call. The V end lost 0 bases, the J end lost 3 bases, and 21 bases lay between the germline ends. There are 17 residues in the CDR3. Germline V CDR1 and CDR2: DFQATT, SNEGSKA (reference sequence).

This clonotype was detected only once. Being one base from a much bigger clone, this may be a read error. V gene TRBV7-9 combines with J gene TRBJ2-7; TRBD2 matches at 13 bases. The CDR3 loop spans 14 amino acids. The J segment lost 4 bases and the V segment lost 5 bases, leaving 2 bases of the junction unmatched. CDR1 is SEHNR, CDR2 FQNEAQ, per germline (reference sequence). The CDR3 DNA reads TGTGCCAGCAGCCAGACTAGCGGGAGGTACGAGCAGTACTTC. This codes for CASSQTSGRYEQYF. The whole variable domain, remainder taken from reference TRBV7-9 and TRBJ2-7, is DTGVSQNPRHKITKRGQNVTFRCDPISEHNRLYWYRQTLGQGPEFLTYFQNEAQLEKSRLLSDRFSAERPKGSFSTLEIQRTEQGDSAMYLCASSQTSGRYEQYFGPGTRLTVT.

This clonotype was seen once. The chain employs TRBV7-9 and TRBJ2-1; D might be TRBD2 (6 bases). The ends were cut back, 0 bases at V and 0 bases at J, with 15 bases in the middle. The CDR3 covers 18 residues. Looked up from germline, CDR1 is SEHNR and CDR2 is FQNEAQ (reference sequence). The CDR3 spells CASSLASGAGSSYNEQFF. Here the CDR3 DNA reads TGTGCCAGCAGCTTAGCTTCCGGAGCGGGCAGCTCCTACAATGAGCAGTTCTTC. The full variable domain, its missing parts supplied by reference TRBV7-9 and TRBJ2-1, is DTGVSQNPRHKITKRGQNVTFRCDPISEHNRLYWYRQTLGQGPEFLTYFQNEAQLEKSRLLSDRFSAERPKGSFSTLEIQRTEQGDSAMYLCASSLASGAGSSYNEQFFGPGTRLTVL.

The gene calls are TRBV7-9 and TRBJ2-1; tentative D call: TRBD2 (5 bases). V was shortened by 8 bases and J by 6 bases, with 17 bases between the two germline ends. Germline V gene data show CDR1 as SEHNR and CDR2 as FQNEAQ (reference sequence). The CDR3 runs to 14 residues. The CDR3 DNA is TGTGCCAGCCGAGTTCCCCGGGCGGGCAATGAGCAGTTCTTC. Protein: CASRVPRAGNEQFF. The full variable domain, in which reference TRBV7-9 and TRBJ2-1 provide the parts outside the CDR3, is DTGVSQNPRHKITKRGQNVTFRCDPISEHNRLYWYRQTLGQGPEFLTYFQNEAQLEKSRLLSDRFSAERPKGSFSTLEIQRTEQGDSAMYLCASRVPRAGNEQFFGPGTRLTVL.

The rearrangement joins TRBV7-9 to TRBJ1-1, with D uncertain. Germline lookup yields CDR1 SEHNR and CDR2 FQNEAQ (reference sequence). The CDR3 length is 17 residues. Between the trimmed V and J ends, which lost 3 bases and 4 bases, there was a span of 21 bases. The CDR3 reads CASSFNPALGRGTEAFF. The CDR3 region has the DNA TGTGCCAGCAGCTTTAATCCCGCCTTGGGCCGGGGCACTGAAGCTTTCTTT.

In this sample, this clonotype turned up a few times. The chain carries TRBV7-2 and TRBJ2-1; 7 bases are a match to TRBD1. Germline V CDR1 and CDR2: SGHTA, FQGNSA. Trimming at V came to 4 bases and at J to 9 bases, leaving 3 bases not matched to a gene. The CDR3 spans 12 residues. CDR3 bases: TGTGCCAGCAGCTCTCCAGGGGGTGAGCAGTTCTTC. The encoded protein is CASSSPGGEQFF. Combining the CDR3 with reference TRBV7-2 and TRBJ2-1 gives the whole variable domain GAGVSQSPSNKVTEKGKDVELRCDPISGHTALYWYRQSLGQGLEFLIYFQGNSAPDKSGLPSDRFSAERTGGSVSTLTIQRTQQEDSAVYLCASSSPGGEQFFGPGTRLTVL.

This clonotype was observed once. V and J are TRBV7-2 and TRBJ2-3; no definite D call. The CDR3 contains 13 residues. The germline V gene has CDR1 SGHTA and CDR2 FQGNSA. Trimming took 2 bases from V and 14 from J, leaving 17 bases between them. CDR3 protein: CASSLPPGHLRYF. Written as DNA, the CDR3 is TGTGCCAGCAGCTTACCCCCGGGTCACCTCAGGTATTTT.

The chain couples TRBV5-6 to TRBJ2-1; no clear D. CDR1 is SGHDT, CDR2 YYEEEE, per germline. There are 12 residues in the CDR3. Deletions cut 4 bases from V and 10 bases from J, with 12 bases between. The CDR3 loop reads CASSRFGPEQFF. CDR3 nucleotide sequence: TGTGCCAGCAGCCGATTCGGCCCCGAGCAGTTCTTC. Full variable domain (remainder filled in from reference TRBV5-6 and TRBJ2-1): DAGVTQSPTHLIKTRGQQVTLRCSPKSGHDTVSWYQQALGQGPQFIFQYYEEEERQRGNFPDRFSGHQFPNYSSELNVNALLLGDSALYLCASSRFGPEQFFGPGTRLTVL.

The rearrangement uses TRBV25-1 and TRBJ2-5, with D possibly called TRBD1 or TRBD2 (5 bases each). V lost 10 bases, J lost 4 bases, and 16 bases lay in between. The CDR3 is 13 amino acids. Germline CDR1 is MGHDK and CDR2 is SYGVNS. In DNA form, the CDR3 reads TGTGCCACTGCAGACAGCGGATTAGAGACCCAGTACTTC. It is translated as CATADSGLETQYF.

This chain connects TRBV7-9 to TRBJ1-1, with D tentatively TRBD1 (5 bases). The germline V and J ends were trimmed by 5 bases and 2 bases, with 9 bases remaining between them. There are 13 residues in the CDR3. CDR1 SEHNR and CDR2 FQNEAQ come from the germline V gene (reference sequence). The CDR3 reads CASSPRDNTEAFF. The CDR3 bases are TGTGCCAGCAGCCCTCGGGACAACACTGAAGCTTTCTTT.

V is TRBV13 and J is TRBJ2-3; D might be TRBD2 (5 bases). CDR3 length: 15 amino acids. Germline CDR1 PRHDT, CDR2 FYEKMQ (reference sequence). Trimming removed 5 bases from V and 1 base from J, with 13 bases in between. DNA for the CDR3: TGTGCCAGCAGCACACGACTAAGGGGCACAGATACGCAGTATTTT. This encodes CASSTRLRGTDTQYF.

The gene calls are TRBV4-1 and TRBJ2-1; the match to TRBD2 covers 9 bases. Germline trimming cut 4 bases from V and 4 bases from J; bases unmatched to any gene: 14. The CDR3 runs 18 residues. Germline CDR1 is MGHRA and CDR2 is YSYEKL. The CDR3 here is CASSPHEGGGRGYNEQFF. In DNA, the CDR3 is TGCGCCAGCAGCCCCCATGAGGGCGGCGGGAGGGGATACAATGAGCAGTTCTTC.

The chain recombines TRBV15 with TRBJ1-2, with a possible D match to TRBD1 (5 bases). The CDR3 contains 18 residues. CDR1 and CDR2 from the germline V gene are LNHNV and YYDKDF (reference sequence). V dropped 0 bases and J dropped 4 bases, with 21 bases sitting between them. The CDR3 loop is CATSRDRDLISRSYGYTF. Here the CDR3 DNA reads TGTGCCACCAGCAGAGATCGGGACCTCATTTCGCGCTCCTATGGCTACACCTTC.